The 18 T cell receptor beta chains below come from one sample, sequenced in a study of blood T cell repertoires in COVID-19. Using immunoSEQ multiplex PCR, the repertoire was profiled, and TCRdb retains in-frame clones only, with some absent. The sample shows more than 100,000 clones, around three quarters of them seen only once. Source material: peripheral blood. The receptors derive from a man between 60 and 75 years old with active or convalescent COVID-19.

This clone was detected only once. V and J are TRBV5-6 and TRBJ2-3, with 15 bases that match TRBD2. The CDR3 spans 17 residues. The germline V gene has CDR1 SGHDT and CDR2 YYEEEE. After removal of 2 bases from V and 4 bases from J, the junction contained 5 bases not matched to a gene. This chain's CDR3 is CASSFPGTSGRSDTQYF. The CDR3 nucleotides are TGTGCCAGCAGCTTCCCCGGGACTAGCGGGAGGTCAGATACGCAGTATTTT.

This clone was counted a few times. The chain recombines TRBV10-3 with TRBJ2-7, with D tentatively TRBD2 (5 bases). Trimming removed 5 bases at V and 5 bases at J, with 13 bases between. The CDR3 has 13 residues. The germline gives CDR1 ENHRY, CDR2 SYGVKD. Written as DNA, the CDR3 is TGTGCCATCAGTCCCGGGGATTGGCACGAGCAGTACTTC. Its protein product is CAISPGDWHEQYF.

This sequence joins TRBV5-1 and TRBJ2-1; 7 bases align to TRBD1. The CDR3 contains 16 residues. V gave up 4 bases and J gave up 0 bases; unmatched junction bases: 7. Germline-derived CDR1 and CDR2 are SGHRS and YFSETQ. This CDR3 is CASSDRDSYSYNEQFF. The CDR3 nucleotides are TGCGCCAGCAGCGACCGGGACAGCTACTCCTACAATGAGCAGTTCTTC.

This clone was observed a single time. The rearrangement joins TRBV15 to TRBJ1-3; D gene uncertain. The CDR3 is made up of 17 amino acids. Looked up from germline, CDR1 is LNHNV and CDR2 is YYDKDF (reference sequence). Trimming pared 0 bases from V and 0 bases from J, leaving 12 bases between. This chain's CDR3 is CATSRDPGSNSGNTIYF. DNA for the CDR3: TGTGCCACCAGCAGAGATCCGGGGAGCAACTCTGGAAACACCATATATTTT.

V usage is TRBV6-2 or TRBV6-3 and J usage is TRBJ1-5, with no clear D. Deletions cut 4 bases from V and 4 bases from J, with 8 bases between. This CDR3 has 13 amino acids. The V gene's germline CDR1 is MNHEY and CDR2 SVGEGT. CDR3 amino acids: CASSSQENQPQHF. CDR3 nucleotides: TGTGCCAGCAGTTCCCAGGAAAATCAGCCCCAGCATTTT.

V gene TRBV6-2 or TRBV6-3 combines with J gene TRBJ1-5; D may be TRBD1 (5 bases). CDR3 length: 14 amino acids. CDR1 MNHEY and CDR2 SVGEGT come from the germline V gene. Deletions cut 4 bases from V and 4 bases from J, with 11 bases between. DNA for the CDR3: TGTGCCAGCAGTTGGGACTCCGGTAATCAGCCCCAGCATTTT. As protein: CASSWDSGNQPQHF.

The V gene is TRBV7-8, the J gene TRBJ2-3; 10 bases align to TRBD2. Trimming cost V 3 bases and J 3 bases; bases outside gene matches: 0. CDR1 and CDR2 (germline): SGHVS, FQNEAQ. The CDR3 has 14 amino acids. Here the CDR3 DNA reads TGTGCCAGCAGCTTTAGCGGGAGGACAGATACGCAGTATTTT. Protein sequence: CASSFSGRTDTQYF.

The chain combines TRBV27 with TRBJ1-5, with D possibly being TRBD1 (5 bases). The CDR3 is 14 amino acids. Germline-derived CDR1 and CDR2 are MNHEY and SMNVEV (reference sequence). Trimming removed 9 bases from V and 2 bases from J, with 14 bases in between. CDR3 in amino acids: CARKPGVRNQPQHF. DNA for the CDR3: TGTGCCAGAAAACCGGGGGTGCGCAATCAGCCCCAGCATTTT.

This rearrangement joins TRBV7-9 to TRBJ2-7; 7 bases agree with TRBD1. The junction had 4 bases not matched to a gene; V was cut back by 2 bases and J by 3 bases. Germline CDR1 reads SEHNR; CDR2 reads FQNEAQ (reference sequence). The CDR3 loop spans 14 amino acids. The CDR3 reads CASSLTGDRYEQYF. For the CDR3, the DNA is TGTGCCAGCAGCTTAACAGGGGATCGCTACGAGCAGTACTTC.

V and J are TRBV11-3 and TRBJ1-1, with D maybe TRBD1 (6 bases). CDR3 length: 15 residues. Trimming stripped 5 bases from V and 1 base from J, with 14 bases between. The V gene's germline CDR1 is SGHNT and CDR2 YENEEA. DNA of the CDR3: TGTGCCAGCAGCGAAGGTGGGGGCGGGAACACTGAAGCTTTCTTT. Protein sequence: CASSEGGGGNTEAFF.

The chain links TRBV10-3 to TRBJ2-5; 9 bases match TRBD2. The CDR3 covers 14 residues. Germline lookup yields CDR1 ENHRY and CDR2 SYGVKD. Trimming cost V 6 bases and J 4 bases; bases outside gene matches: 6. The CDR3 DNA reads TGTGCCATCAGGGTAGCGGGAGATGGAGAGACCCAGTACTTC. It specifies CAIRVAGDGETQYF.

This chain uses TRBV10-3 with TRBJ2-3; 11 nucleotides line up with TRBD2. In germline, CDR1 is ENHRY, CDR2 SYGVKD. Trimming took 5 bases from V and 4 from J; bases not matched to a gene: 8. This CDR3 has 16 amino acids. In DNA, the CDR3 is TGTGCCATCAGTAAGGGGGGGACTAGCGGTGCAGATACGCAGTATTTT. Protein product: CAISKGGTSGADTQYF.

The chain uses TRBV5-1 and TRBJ2-7; D is undetermined. This CDR3 spans 14 amino acids. CDR1 SGHRS and CDR2 YFSETQ come from the germline V gene. Between the trimmed V and J ends, which lost 3 bases and 0 bases, there was a span of 10 bases. The CDR3 DNA sequence: TGCGCCAGCAGCTCCGGTGTTGGCTCCTACGAGCAGTACTTC. Residues: CASSSGVGSYEQYF.

The V and J genes are TRBV4-1 and TRBJ1-2; no reliable D call. Looked up from germline, CDR1 is MGHRA and CDR2 is YSYEKL. The CDR3 has 14 amino acids. V gave up 3 bases and J gave up 8 bases, with 16 bases separating them. The CDR3 region is CASSQIGSSGGYTF. The CDR3 nucleotides are TGCGCCAGCAGCCAGATCGGGAGCTCCGGGGGCTACACCTTC.

The chain joins TRBV10-3 to TRBJ2-1; D is perhaps TRBD2 (6 bases). The CDR3 extends over 15 amino acids. Trimming took off 3 bases at V and 0 bases at J, with 9 bases between the two ends. Germline V lookup: CDR1 ENHRY, CDR2 SYGVKD. The CDR3 reads CAISDTSHSYNEQFF. The DNA of the CDR3 is TGTGCCATCAGTGACACTAGCCACTCCTACAATGAGCAGTTCTTC.

This rearrangement joins TRBV24-1 to TRBJ2-5, with D perhaps TRBD1 (6 bases). CDR1 is KGHDR, CDR2 SFDVKD, per germline. The CDR3 runs to 15 residues. The V end lost 3 bases, the J end lost 4 bases, and 14 bases lay between the germline ends. The DNA of the CDR3 is TGTGCCACCAGTGATAGATCGGGACAAAGAGAGACCCAGTACTTC. This translates into CATSDRSGQRETQYF.

The CDR3 here is CASSSPAGQPGYEQYF. The CDR3 DNA reads TGTGCCAGCAGTTCCCCCGCCGGACAGCCGGGCTACGAGCAGTACTTC. This chain links TRBV28 with TRBJ2-7; maybe TRBD1 (6 bases). The CDR3 runs 16 residues. Germline CDR1 and CDR2: MDHEN and SYDVKM. Trimming left V 4 bases short and J 3 bases short, with 19 bases between.

The chain couples TRBV15 to TRBJ1-1; D might be TRBD1 (6 bases). Per germline, CDR1 LNHNV and CDR2 YYDKDF (reference sequence). CDR3 length equals 14 residues. The V and J ends lost 3 bases and 5 bases respectively, with 13 bases between them. CDR3 amino acids: CATSSGIRGTEAFF. The CDR3 coding sequence is TGTGCCACCAGCAGTGGTATCAGGGGTACTGAAGCTTTCTTT. The full variable domain, completed using reference TRBV15 and TRBJ1-1, is DAMVIQNPRYQVTQFGKPVTLSCSQTLNHNVMYWYQQKSSQAPKLLFHYYDKDFNNEADTPDNFQSRRPNTSFCFLDIRSPGLGDTAMYLCATSSGIRGTEAFFGQGTRLTVV.